These 8 T cell receptor beta chains originate from one sample sequenced in a study of beta chain features in type 1 diabetes. Reverse transcribing all isolated RNA meant expressed TCRB transcripts were sequenced. Profiled with immunoSEQ multiplex PCR; TCRdb holds only in-frame clones, not every one. The table lists 400,000 to 450,000 clones, approximately 13% of them singletons. Sample: naive CD4+ T cells from blood. The receptors come from a man aged 25-45 years in good health.

The chain combines TRBV12-5 with TRBJ2-1; D may be TRBD1 (6 bases). V was shortened by 5 bases and J by 8 bases, with 16 bases between the two germline ends. This CDR3 spans 14 amino acids. CDR1 LGHNT and CDR2 FRNRAP come from the germline V gene. CDR3 bases: TGTGCTAGTGGTGTAATCCAGGGGCGAGATGAGCAGTTCTTC. Translated: CASGVIQGRDEQFF.

This clone has just a few counts. The chain joins TRBV5-4 to TRBJ2-5; 13 positions agree with TRBD2. Germline V gene sequence: CDR1 SGHNT, CDR2 YYREEE (reference sequence). CDR3 length: 16 amino acids. Trimming took 3 bases from V and 6 from J; bases not matched to a gene: 8. The DNA for the CDR3 is TGTGCCAGCAGCTCCCAACTAGCGGGGGGGCCGAAGACCCAGTACTTC. Translated: CASSSQLAGGPKTQYF.

The chain employs TRBV5-1 and TRBJ2-5, with 7 bases aligning to TRBD2. V shed 5 bases, J shed 4 bases, and the junction held 11 bases outside the gene matches. Germline CDR1 is SGHRS and CDR2 is YFSETQ. The CDR3 runs 15 residues. CDR3 sequence: CASSLSGGEGETQYF. CDR3 nucleotide sequence: TGCGCCAGCAGTCTGTCCGGAGGGGAGGGAGAGACCCAGTACTTC. Full variable domain (remainder filled in from reference TRBV5-1 and TRBJ2-5): KAGVTQTPRYLIKTRGQQVTLSCSPISGHRSVSWYQQTPGQGLQFLFEYFSETQRNKGNFPGRFSGRQFSNSRSEMNVSTLELGDSALYLCASSLSGGEGETQYFGPGTRLLVL.

This clone was seen only a few times. This chain connects TRBV6-5 to TRBJ2-4; tentatively, D is TRBD1 (6 bases). This CDR3 is 14 amino acids long. V lost 0 bases, J lost 8 bases, and 11 bases lay in between. Germline V lookup: CDR1 MNHEY, CDR2 SVGAGI. DNA for the CDR3: TGTGCCAGCAGTTACTCCAGGGGTTTAGACATTCAGTACTTC. It encodes CASSYSRGLDIQYF.

Points on this clone: One junction end disagrees with the germline gene, perhaps due to a read error. CDR3 DNA: TGTGCTAGCAGCGGAGTAGGCGGCTCTGGGGCCAACGTCCTGACTTTC. Translating it yields CASSGVGGSGANVLTF. This chain connects TRBV7-7 to TRBJ2-6; a weak D match, TRBD2 (5 bases). Germline assignment: CDR1 SSHAT and CDR2 FNYEAQ (reference sequence). The CDR3 has 16 residues.

This clone was counted only a few times. This CDR3 is CAISVTGTDEETQYF. CDR3 DNA sequence: TGTGCCATCAGTGTTACCGGGACAGACGAAGAGACCCAGTACTTC. V usage is TRBV10-3 and J usage is TRBJ2-5; 7 bases align to TRBD1. Germline trimming cut 4 bases from V and 3 bases from J; bases unmatched to any gene: 8. The germline CDR1 and CDR2 sequences are ENHRY and SYGVKD. The CDR3 totals 15 residues.

This clone turned up a few times. The chain combines TRBV4-3 with TRBJ1-2; TRBD1 agrees at 7 bases. CDR3 length: 18 residues. Trimming removed 0 bases from V and 1 base from J; junction bases left unmatched: 11. Germline V lookup: CDR1 LGHNA, CDR2 YSLEER. CDR3 protein: CASSQDWDSVSGNYGYTF. CDR3 bases: TGCGCCAGCAGCCAAGATTGGGACAGTGTCTCGGGTAACTATGGCTACACCTTC.

The gene calls are TRBV10-2 and TRBJ2-5; D is undetermined. CDR3 length: 13 residues. The V end was cut by 4 bases, the J end by 8 bases, with 14 bases between. In germline, CDR1 is WSHSY, CDR2 SAAADI. CDR3: CASSATGYSTQYF. In DNA, the CDR3 is TGCGCCAGCAGTGCTACGGGCTACTCTACCCAGTACTTC.